These T cell receptor beta chains were read from a single sample in a study of T cell repertoires in cytomegalovirus infection. Which antigens these TCRs recognize remains unknown. TCRdb used MiXCR to reprocess the reads, holding one entry per CDR3 protein. This sample has about 130,000 distinct CDR3 sequences; 25% to 35% occur once, and the top ten carry approximately 50%. The sample here was CD8+ T cells from cultured PBMCs, taken from culture after CMV antigen stimulation. The receptors were gathered from a human donor in good health (CMV status not recorded). Some clones in this sample may be carry-over from other donors' samples. Both conserved end residues are part of each CDR3. A D gene is named only where the DNA matches it firmly. Not all rows give a size; the values are once, few, many and, for expanded clones, a class.

CDR3 DNA: TGTGCCAGCAGCCAACGTCAAGACAGGGGACGGCCCGAATCCTTC
CDR3 protein: CASSQRQDRGRPESF
J gene: TRBJ1-2
D gene: TRBD1
clone size: -
V gene: TRBV4-1

CDR3 DNA: TGTGCCAGCAGCTTGTATCACTCCTACGAGCAGTACTTC
CDR3 protein: CASSLYHSYEQYF
J gene: TRBJ2-7
D gene: -
clone size: few
V gene: TRBV7-2

CDR3 DNA: TGTGCCAGCAGCTTAAGCGGGGGGGACACAGATACGCAGTATTTT
CDR3 protein: CASSLSGGDTDTQYF
J gene: TRBJ2-3
D gene: TRBD2
clone size: many
V gene: TRBV7-3

CDR3 DNA: TGTGCCAGCAGCCCAGGGTGGGGAGCCTACGAGCAGTACTTC
CDR3 protein: CASSPGWGAYEQYF
J gene: TRBJ2-7
D gene: -
clone size: -
V gene: TRBV7-6

CDR3 DNA: TGCAGTGCTTACCGGACTAGCGAGGTAGATACGCAGTATTTT
CDR3 protein: CSAYRTSEVDTQYF
J gene: TRBJ2-3
D gene: TRBD2
clone size: -
V gene: TRBV20-1

CDR3 DNA: TGTGCCAGCAGTTTGACGGGATCGGGGGGCGCTGAAGCTTTCTTT
CDR3 protein: CASSLTGSGGAEAFF
J gene: TRBJ1-1
D gene: -
clone size: few
V gene: TRBV28

CDR3 DNA: TGTGCCAGCAGCAACTACAGGGATTGGGAGACCCAGTACTTC
CDR3 protein: CASSNYRDWETQYF
J gene: TRBJ2-5
D gene: -
clone size: few
V gene: TRBV7-9

CDR3 DNA: TGCGCCAGCAGCCAAGAGCGGACTAGCGGGGTTATCGAGCAGTACTTC
CDR3 protein: CASSQERTSGVIEQYF
J gene: TRBJ2-7
D gene: TRBD2
clone size: few
V gene: TRBV4-1

CDR3 DNA: TGTGCCAGTAGTATGGGACTAGCGGGGATATACGAGCAGTACTTC
CDR3 protein: CASSMGLAGIYEQYF
J gene: TRBJ2-7
D gene: TRBD2
clone size: few
V gene: TRBV19

CDR3 DNA: TGTGCCAGCAGACTAGCCCCCCTCCCCGGGCAAAGTGGCACAGATACGCAGTATTTT
CDR3 protein: CASRLAPLPGQSGTDTQYF
J gene: TRBJ2-3
D gene: -
clone size: many
V gene: TRBV7-2

CDR3 DNA: TGTGCCAGCAGCTTGACTCCCCCCCCCTACGAGCAGTACTTC
CDR3 protein: CASSLTPPPYEQYF
J gene: TRBJ2-7
D gene: -
clone size: -
V gene: TRBV7-6

CDR3 DNA: TGTGCCAGCAGCTTGGGACAGGGAGGTTACGAGCAGTACTTC
CDR3 protein: CASSLGQGGYEQYF
J gene: TRBJ2-7
D gene: TRBD1
clone size: many
V gene: TRBV7-6

CDR3 DNA: TGCAGCGTTTCGGGACTAGCGGCCACTAGCACAGATACGCAGTATTTT
CDR3 protein: CSVSGLAATSTDTQYF
J gene: TRBJ2-3
D gene: TRBD2
clone size: few
V gene: TRBV29-1

CDR3 DNA: TGTGCCTGCCACGGGGACCCCCCAAGCTCCTACAATGAGCAGTTCTTC
CDR3 protein: CACHGDPPSSYNEQFF
J gene: TRBJ2-1
D gene: -
clone size: -
V gene: TRBV7-4

CDR3 DNA: TGTGCCAGTAAAAAGACAGGGATTGCCTACGAGCAGTACTTC
CDR3 protein: CASKKTGIAYEQYF
J gene: TRBJ2-7
D gene: TRBD1
clone size: few
V gene: TRBV6-1

CDR3 DNA: TGTGCCAGCAGCGACCGGAGGGGACACTCCTACAATGAGCAGTTCTTC
CDR3 protein: CASSDRRGHSYNEQFF
J gene: TRBJ2-1
D gene: -
clone size: few
V gene: TRBV7-9

CDR3 DNA: TGTGCCAGCAGCCGGAGACAGGACGAATCCTACGAGCAGTACTTC
CDR3 protein: CASSRRQDESYEQYF
J gene: TRBJ2-7
D gene: -
clone size: few
V gene: TRBV5-6

CDR3 DNA: TGTGCCAGCAGCTCCAGGCCTGAAGCTTTCTTT
CDR3 protein: CASSSRPEAFF
J gene: TRBJ1-1
D gene: -
clone size: few
V gene: TRBV7-6

CDR3 DNA: TGTGCCATCAGTGAGTCGGAGGGACCTAACTATGGCTACACCTTC
CDR3 protein: CAISESEGPNYGYTF
J gene: TRBJ1-2
D gene: -
clone size: -
V gene: TRBV10-3

CDR3 DNA: TGTGCCAGTGCCCCAGGGGATAACATCAATGAGCAGTTCTTC
CDR3 protein: CASAPGDNINEQFF
J gene: TRBJ2-1
D gene: -
clone size: few
V gene: TRBV19

CDR3 DNA: TGTGCCAGCAGCTTAGCAGGGGGTCGGGGCCAAGAGACCCAGTACTTC
CDR3 protein: CASSLAGGRGQETQYF
J gene: TRBJ2-5
D gene: -
clone size: many
V gene: TRBV7-6

CDR3 DNA: TGTGCCAGCAGCTTAGCGCGAACGGGGAACGTCAATGAGCAGTTCTTC
CDR3 protein: CASSLARTGNVNEQFF
J gene: TRBJ2-1
D gene: -
clone size: few
V gene: TRBV7-9

CDR3 DNA: TGTGCCAGCAGCTTCAGCACCAGATCCGGGTGGGGCCTCGGCACAGATACGCAGTATTTT
CDR3 protein: CASSFSTRSGWGLGTDTQYF
J gene: TRBJ2-3
D gene: -
clone size: many
V gene: TRBV7-2

CDR3 DNA: TGTGCCAGCCGTACGAGGGAAACCAGGAGCTCCTACGAGCAGTACTTC
CDR3 protein: CASRTRETRSSYEQYF
J gene: TRBJ2-7
D gene: -
clone size: -
V gene: TRBV6-2/TRBV6-3

CDR3 DNA: TGTGCCAGCAGTACCCCAGGGGGCGGCGAGCAGTACTTC
CDR3 protein: CASSTPGGGEQYF
J gene: TRBJ2-7
D gene: TRBD1
clone size: -
V gene: TRBV25-1

CDR3 DNA: TGTGCCAGCAGCTTAACGGTAGCGGGGACTACCGAGCAGTACTTC
CDR3 protein: CASSLTVAGTTEQYF
J gene: TRBJ2-7
D gene: TRBD2
clone size: -
V gene: TRBV7-6

CDR3 DNA: TGTGCCAGCAGCTCTACTTTGACCTATGAAGCTTTCTTT
CDR3 protein: CASSSTLTYEAFF
J gene: TRBJ1-1
D gene: -
clone size: few
V gene: TRBV7-9

CDR3 DNA: TGTGCCAGCAGTTGGCCAGCGGGGGGGGGCTCCGGCACAGATACGCAGTATTTT
CDR3 protein: CASSWPAGGGSGTDTQYF
J gene: TRBJ2-3
D gene: TRBD2
clone size: few
V gene: TRBV28

CDR3 DNA: TGTGCCAGCAGCTCGACAACCGGGACAGTTAATTCACCCCTCCACTTT
CDR3 protein: CASSSTTGTVNSPLHF
J gene: TRBJ1-6
D gene: TRBD1
clone size: few
V gene: TRBV7-8

CDR3 DNA: TGTGCCAGCAGCCACCCATCCCATAGTGAAAGGGTCCAAGAGACCCAGTACTTC
CDR3 protein: CASSHPSHSERVQETQYF
J gene: TRBJ2-5
D gene: -
clone size: -
V gene: TRBV4-2

CDR3 DNA: TGCGCCAGCAGCTTGGGACAGCGCACAGATACGCAGTATTTT
CDR3 protein: CASSLGQRTDTQYF
J gene: TRBJ2-3
D gene: -
clone size: -
V gene: TRBV5-1

CDR3 DNA: TGCGCCAGCAGCCACCCCGGACTAGCGGGGCTGGAAGAGACCCAGTACTTC
CDR3 protein: CASSHPGLAGLEETQYF
J gene: TRBJ2-5
D gene: TRBD2
clone size: few
V gene: TRBV4-1

CDR3 DNA: TGTGCCAGCAGCTTCGGCCTAGGGGACGATACGCAGTATTTT
CDR3 protein: CASSFGLGDDTQYF
J gene: TRBJ2-3
D gene: -
clone size: few
V gene: TRBV7-3

CDR3 DNA: TGTGCCAGCTCACCAAAACAGTTGCTCATCAACGACGAGCAGTACTTC
CDR3 protein: CASSPKQLLINDEQYF
J gene: TRBJ2-7
D gene: -
clone size: -
V gene: TRBV18

CDR3 DNA: TGTGCCAGCAGTGACTCAGACATTCCTCAGAGGAGTCAGCCCCAGCATTTT
CDR3 protein: CASSDSDIPQRSQPQHF
J gene: TRBJ1-5
D gene: -
clone size: -
V gene: TRBV6-4